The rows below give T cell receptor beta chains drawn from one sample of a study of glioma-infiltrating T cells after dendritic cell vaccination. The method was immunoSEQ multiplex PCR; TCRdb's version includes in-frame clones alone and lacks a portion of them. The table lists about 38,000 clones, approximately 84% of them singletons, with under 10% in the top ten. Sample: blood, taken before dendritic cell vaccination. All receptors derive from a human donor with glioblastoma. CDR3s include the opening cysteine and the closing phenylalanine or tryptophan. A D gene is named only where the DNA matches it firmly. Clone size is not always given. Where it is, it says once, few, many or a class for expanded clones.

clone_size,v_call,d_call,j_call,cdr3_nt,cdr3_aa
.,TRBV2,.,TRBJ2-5,TGTGCCAGCAGTGGGTCAGTGGCCCAGTACTTC,CASSGSVAQYF
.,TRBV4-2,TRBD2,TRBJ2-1,TGTGCCAGCAGCCAAGGGGGACTAGGTCCCGGGGAGCAGTTCTTC,CASSQGGLGPGEQFF
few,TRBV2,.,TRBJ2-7,TGTGCCAGCAACCCGAGCTCCTACGAGCAGTACTTC,CASNPSSYEQYF
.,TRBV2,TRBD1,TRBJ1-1,TGTGCAACCACAGGGGGCGACGGCACTGAAGCTTTCTTT,CATTGGDGTEAFF
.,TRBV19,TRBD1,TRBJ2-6,TGTGCCAGTAGTGTTCGGGACAGGATCTCTGGGGCCAACGTCCTGACTTTC,CASSVRDRISGANVLTF
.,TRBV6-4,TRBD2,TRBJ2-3,TGTGCCAGCAGTGAAGCGGGGGGTTCAGATACGCAGTATTTT,CASSEAGGSDTQYF
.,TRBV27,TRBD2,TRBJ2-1,TGTGCCAGCACCACTTACCGGGGGGGCTACAATGAGCAGTTCTTC,CASTTYRGGYNEQFF
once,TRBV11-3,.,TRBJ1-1,TGTGCCAGCAGCTCATTACACCAGGGCACTGAAGCTTTCTTT,CASSSLHQGTEAFF
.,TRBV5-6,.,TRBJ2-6,TGTGCCAGCAGCTTGGGGGCAGGCGTCTCTGGGGCCAACGTCCTGACTTTC,CASSLGAGVSGANVLTF
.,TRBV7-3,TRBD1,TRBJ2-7,TGTGCCAGCAGCTCCGGGACAGGGGAGATAAGCGAGCAGTACTTC,CASSSGTGEISEQYF
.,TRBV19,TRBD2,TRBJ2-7,TGTGCCAGTAGTTCCGCTGTCAGGGCTAGCGGGTCCTACGAGCAGTACTTC,CASSSAVRASGSYEQYF
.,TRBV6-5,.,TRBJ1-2,TGTGCCAGCAGTTACGCCCAGGAGGGATTCTATGGCTACACCTTC,CASSYAQEGFYGYTF
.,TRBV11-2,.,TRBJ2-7,TGTGCCAGCAGCTTAAACGGGGAACTAACCTACGAGCAGTACTTC,CASSLNGELTYEQYF
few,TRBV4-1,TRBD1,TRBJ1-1,TGCGCCAGCAGCCAAGATGGGACAGTGAACACTGAAGCTTTCTTT,CASSQDGTVNTEAFF
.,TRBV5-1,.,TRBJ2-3,TGCGCCAGCAGCTTCAGGGGAAGAGGCACAGATACGCAGTATTTT,CASSFRGRGTDTQYF
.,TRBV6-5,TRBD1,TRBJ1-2,TGTGCCAGCAGGGACAGGGCAGCTGGCTACACCTTC,CASRDRAAGYTF
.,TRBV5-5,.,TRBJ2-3,TGTGCCAGCAGCCCCCGAGGGACTAGCACAGATACGCAGTATTTT,CASSPRGTSTDTQYF
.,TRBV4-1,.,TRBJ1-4,TGCGCCAGCAGCCAAGACGGCAGGGAAGGTAATGAAAAACTGTTTTTT,CASSQDGREGNEKLFF
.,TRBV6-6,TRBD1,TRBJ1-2,TGTGCCAGCACCTCCGGGACAGGGTATGGCTACACCTTC,CASTSGTGYGYTF
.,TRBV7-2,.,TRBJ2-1,TGTGCCAGCGCCGCGGATCGAAGCTCCTACAATGAGCAGTTCTTC,CASAADRSSYNEQFF
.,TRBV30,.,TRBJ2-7,TGTGCCTGGACCCGGGCCGGGGGATACTACGAGCAGTACTTC,CAWTRAGGYYEQYF
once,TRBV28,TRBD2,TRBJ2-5,TGTGCCAGCAAGGGTCTAGCGGGGGGGCGGGTGGAGACCCAGTACTTC,CASKGLAGGRVETQYF
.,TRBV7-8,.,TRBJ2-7,TGTGCCAGCAGCCGCAGAGGGTCCTACGAGCAGTACTTC,CASSRRGSYEQYF
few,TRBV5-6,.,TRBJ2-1,TGTGCCAGCAGCTCGATTCAGGGTAGCTCCTACAATGAGCAGTTCTTC,CASSSIQGSSYNEQFF
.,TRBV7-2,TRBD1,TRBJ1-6,TGTGCCAGCAGCTTAGTCTTCACAGGGGCTAATTCACCCCTCCACTTT,CASSLVFTGANSPLHF
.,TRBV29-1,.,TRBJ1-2,TGCAGCGGTGGTGGGGCAGGGGTGGATGGCTACACCTTC,CSGGGAGVDGYTF
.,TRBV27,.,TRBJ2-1,TGTGCCAGCAGTTTTAGCTCCTACAATGAGCAGTTCTTC,CASSFSSYNEQFF
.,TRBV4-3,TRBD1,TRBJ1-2,TGCGCCAGCAGCCTAGGACAGGGCCGGGAAATATACTATGGCTACACCTTC,CASSLGQGREIYYGYTF
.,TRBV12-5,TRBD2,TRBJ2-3,TGTGCTAGTGGTTTAGGCGGGGGGCTTACAGATACGCAGTATTTT,CASGLGGGLTDTQYF
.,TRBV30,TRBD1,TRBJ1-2,TGTGCCTGGAGTGTACGCCTGGACAGGGGAAACTATGGCTACACCTTC,CAWSVRLDRGNYGYTF